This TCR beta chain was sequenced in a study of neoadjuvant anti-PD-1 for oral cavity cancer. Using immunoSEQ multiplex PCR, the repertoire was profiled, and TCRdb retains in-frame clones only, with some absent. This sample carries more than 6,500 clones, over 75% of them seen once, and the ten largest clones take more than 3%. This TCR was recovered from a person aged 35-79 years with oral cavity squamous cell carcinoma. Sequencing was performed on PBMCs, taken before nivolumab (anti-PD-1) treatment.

CDR3 nucleotides: TGTGCCAGCAGAAGGACTAGCGGGGGCACAGATACGCAGTATTTT. Protein product: CASRRTSGGTDTQYF. V gene TRBV2 combines with J gene TRBJ2-3; 12 bases match TRBD2. CDR1 is SNHLY, CDR2 FYNNEI, per germline. J was trimmed by 1 base and V by 6 bases; bases with no gene match: 2. The CDR3 is 15 amino acids.